The entry that follows covers one T cell receptor beta chain sequence. Donors in Cohort 3 counted as recovered after two negative PCRs, clearance, or symptom resolution. In the authors' workflow: Reference gene primer amplification yielded estimated nucleated cell counts. Sequencing used immunoSEQ multiplex PCR; TCRdb keeps in-frame clones, though not all of them. V, J and clone size are those of that table, while D and trimming were read from the DNA. The sample includes 360,000 or so clones, nearly 90% seen only once; the top ten take less than 2%. The V gene end was trimmed by 6 bases and the J gene end by 0 bases; junction bases not matched to a gene: 7. Germline CDR1 is SGHVS and CDR2 is FQNEAQ. The CDR3 covers 16 residues. This sample is drawn from a study of blood T cell repertoires in COVID-19. Whole-study context: Sites across the United States, Italy and Spain contributed samples from acute and convalescent COVID-19.

Material for sequencing was PBMCs or T cells enriched from blood (not recorded which). This TCR came from a woman in her twenties or thirties who had recovered from COVID-19. The rearrangement links TRBV7-8 to TRBJ2-1; 8 nucleotides align to TRBD1. The DNA for the CDR3 is TGTGCCAGCAGGAAGAACCAGGGGGCCTCCTACAATGAGCAGTTCTTC. This translates into CASRKNQGASYNEQFF.